This T cell receptor beta chain is from a study of cytomegalovirus exposure and HLA in healthy donors. General study findings and limits: Accounts indicate the classifier identified cytomegalovirus status with strong specificity and sensitivity. Cytomegalovirus-associated status was assigned to about 160 TCR beta chains. Sequencing depth roughly uniform across donors was assumed in presence/absence analyses.

To note about this clone: No antigen is known for it.

The PCR employed 60 Vbeta primers together with 13 Jbeta primers. Using immunoSEQ multiplex PCR, the repertoire was profiled, and TCRdb retains in-frame clones only, with some absent. Among 120,000 to 150,000 clones listed, approximately 80% were seen once. V dropped 1 base and J dropped 1 base, with 11 bases sitting between them. In germline, CDR1 is MDHEN, CDR2 SYDVKM. This CDR3 has 16 residues. Sequencing was carried out using PBMCs. This TCR came from a woman in her forties in good health and CMV-seronegative. V usage is TRBV28 and J usage is TRBJ1-5, with D possibly TRBD1 on 5 matching bases. The CDR3 reads CASSLLPGSSNQPQHF. The CDR3 coding sequence is TGTGCCAGCAGTTTATTGCCAGGGTCGAGCAATCAGCCCCAGCATTTT.